This entry features one T cell receptor beta chain sequence. The V and J ends lost 4 bases and 0 bases respectively, with 11 bases between them. This CDR3 spans 16 amino acids. CDR1 is SGHRS and CDR2 is YFSETQ in the germline V gene. These data belong to a study of blood T cell repertoires in COVID-19. About the research overall: The origin of the acute and convalescent COVID-19 samples was the United States, Italy and Spain. Sources were T cells, B-cell-depleted T cells, or PBMCs; the material itself was cDNA or gDNA.

Participants' reported clinical history set cohort assignment. Authors' methods: Amplified reference gene primers provided the basis for estimating nucleated cell counts. Data came from immunoSEQ multiplex PCR; TCRdb stores just in-frame clones and leaves some out. For V, J and clone size, that table is used; D and trimming come from the DNA. The sample comprises about 310,000 clones, almost 90% of which are singletons, and 3.5% to 4.5% rests with the top ten. This sequence joins TRBV5-1 and TRBJ2-6; D gene ambiguous. Sequenced material: PBMCs or T cells enriched from blood (not recorded which). The sequence derives from a woman between 18 and 30 years old with acute COVID-19. In DNA, the CDR3 is TGCGCCAGCAGCGGCCTACAGAGCTCTGGGGCCAACGTCCTGACTTTC. The encoded protein is CASSGLQSSGANVLTF.